Shown below are 25 T cell receptor beta chains from a single sample sequenced in a study of T cell responses to AZD1222 COVID-19 vaccine. Profiled with immunoSEQ multiplex PCR; TCRdb holds only in-frame clones, not every one. The repertoire holds under 150,000 clones, with under 95% as singletons. This specimen was peripheral blood, taken on day 0 of MenACWY control vaccination. These receptors originate from an adult in good health.

V and J are TRBV15 and TRBJ1-3; D gene uncertain. Trimming took off 0 bases at V and 4 bases at J, with 13 bases between the two ends. CDR1 and CDR2 from the germline V gene are LNHNV and YYDKDF (reference sequence). The CDR3 extends over 16 amino acids. CDR3 loop: CATSRDPRPPGNTIYF. CDR3 in DNA: TGTGCCACCAGCAGAGATCCCCGGCCCCCGGGAAACACCATATATTTT.

This chain uses TRBV5-1 with TRBJ1-4, with TRBD1 identical over 8 bases. CDR1 is SGHRS and CDR2 is YFSETQ in the germline V gene. Trimming cost V 4 bases and J 7 bases; bases outside gene matches: 15. The CDR3 has 17 residues. CDR3 in DNA: TGCGCCAGCAGCCTGGGAGAAATCACAGGGGGTGGTGAAAAACTGTTTTTT. This encodes CASSLGEITGGGEKLFF.

CDR3: CASRDFSLYEQYF. As DNA, the CDR3 is TGTGCCAGCAGGGACTTTTCCCTCTACGAGCAGTACTTC. This chain joins TRBV2 and TRBJ2-7; tentative D call: TRBD2 (5 bases). CDR3 length: 13 amino acids. Germline V gene data show CDR1 as SNHLY and CDR2 as FYNNEI. Trimming pared 6 bases from V and 3 bases from J, leaving 12 bases between.

The CDR3 region has the DNA TGTGCCAGCTCATCACAGGGGCGGAACACTGAAGCTTTCTTT. This codes for CASSSQGRNTEAFF. The gene calls are TRBV18 and TRBJ1-1; TRBD1 matches 7 bases. Germline-derived CDR1 and CDR2 are KGHSH and LQKENI. The CDR3 is 14 residues long. The V gene end was trimmed by 5 bases and the J gene end by 1 base; junction bases not matched to a gene: 4.

The rearrangement links TRBV10-1 to TRBJ1-1, with no clear D. The CDR3 contains 11 residues. Germline lookup yields CDR1 WNHNN and CDR2 SYGVQD (reference sequence). With 6 bases removed from V and 11 bases from J, the gap between germline ends came to 13 bases. The CDR3 region has the DNA TGCGCCAGCAGCTCGGGAAATCTGGCTTTCTTT. Translation gives CASSSGNLAFF.

The chain is built from TRBV30 and TRBJ2-1; 8 bases are shared with TRBD2. The V gene's germline CDR1 is GTSNPN and CDR2 SVGIG (reference sequence). This CDR3 spans 17 amino acids. The V segment lost 5 bases and the J segment 0 bases; nucleotides outside the gene matches: 12. CDR3 protein: CAWGPAGALGSYNEQFF. CDR3 nucleotides: TGTGCCTGGGGCCCAGCGGGGGCCTTGGGCTCCTACAATGAGCAGTTCTTC. The entire variable domain, with the rest obtained from reference TRBV30 and TRBJ2-1, is as follows: SQTIHQWPATLVQPVGSPLSLECTVEGTSNPNLYWYRQAAGRGLQLLFYSVGIGQISSEVPQNLSASRPQDRQFILSSKKLLLSDSGFYLCAWGPAGALGSYNEQFFGPGTRLTVL.

In regard to this clone: This same CDR3 is encoded by further DNA sequences in the sample. V is TRBV18 and J is TRBJ1-2; D remains ambiguous. This CDR3 contains 14 residues. The ends were cut back, 0 bases at V and 1 base at J, with 6 bases in the middle. Germline lookup yields CDR1 KGHSH and CDR2 LQKENI. CDR3 DNA: TGTGCCAGCTCACCACCGGCCGGTAACTATGGCTACACCTTC. Protein product: CASSPPAGNYGYTF.

This clone was seen once. The J gene is TRBJ2-7, the V gene TRBV27; D uncertain. This CDR3 spans 14 amino acids. V was trimmed by 11 bases and J by 1 base, leaving 18 bases between them. Germline values: CDR1 MNHEY, CDR2 SMNVEV (reference sequence). The CDR3 loop reads CASSLVPESYEQYF. CDR3 sequence (DNA): TGTGCCTCGTCGTTGGTTCCGGAGTCCTACGAGCAGTACTTC.

The chain carries TRBV2 and TRBJ2-5, with D uncertain. The CDR3 runs to 10 residues. Deletions cut 6 bases from V and 2 bases from J, with 1 base between. The germline V gene has CDR1 SNHLY and CDR2 FYNNEI. CDR3 loop: CASRQETQYF. CDR3 nucleotide sequence: TGTGCCAGCAGGCAAGAGACCCAGTACTTC.

The CDR3 DNA is TGTGCCAGCAGCTTAGATCGGGACACAGGGACCCAGTACTTC. It yields the protein CASSLDRDTGTQYF. The rearrangement links TRBV11-3 to TRBJ2-5, with TRBD1 as a possible D gene (6 bases). V shed 0 bases and J shed 7 bases, with 12 bases lying between them. The V gene's germline CDR1 is SGHNT and CDR2 YENEEA. This CDR3 contains 14 residues.

The DNA for the CDR3 is TGCGCCAGCAGTCGAGGGGACAGGGACTACAATGAGCAGTTCTTC. It specifies CASSRGDRDYNEQFF. The V and J genes are TRBV4-1 and TRBJ2-1; TRBD1 matches at 9 bases. Germline trimming cut 6 bases from V and 3 bases from J; bases unmatched to any gene: 6. In germline, CDR1 is MGHRA, CDR2 YSYEKL. The CDR3 extends over 15 amino acids.

This chain links TRBV30 with TRBJ1-2; D is undetermined. In germline, CDR1 is GTSNPN, CDR2 SVGIG (reference sequence). The V end lost 3 bases, the J end lost 2 bases, and 13 bases lay between the germline ends. The length of the CDR3 is 14 residues. CDR3 DNA sequence: TGTGCCTGGAGCAGACCGTCCCAAAACTATGGCTACACCTTC. Amino acids: CAWSRPSQNYGYTF.

This chain joins TRBV2 and TRBJ1-4; no definite D call. V dropped 2 bases and J dropped 0 bases, with 4 bases sitting between them. The CDR3 is made up of 14 amino acids. Germline V gene sequence: CDR1 SNHLY, CDR2 FYNNEI. The CDR3 sequence: CASSETATNEKLFF. The CDR3, as DNA: TGTGCCAGCAGTGAAACAGCAACTAATGAAAAACTGTTTTTT.

The chain uses TRBV7-8 and TRBJ1-5; no firm D call. Germline loops: CDR1 SGHVS, CDR2 FQNEAQ. V was cut by 0 bases and J by 4 bases, with 10 bases left in between. This CDR3 is built from 15 residues. The CDR3 spells CASSLARQSNQPQHF. CDR3 in DNA: TGTGCCAGCAGCTTAGCGAGGCAGTCGAATCAGCCCCAGCATTTT.

The rearrangement joins TRBV19 to TRBJ1-1; D is possibly TRBD1 (5 bases). The CDR3 loop spans 14 amino acids. Germline V gives CDR1 LNHDA, CDR2 SQIVND (reference sequence). V was clipped by 3 bases and J by 6 bases, with 14 bases between them. The CDR3 reads CASSIDRGGAEAFF. In nucleotides, the CDR3 is TGTGCCAGTAGTATTGATCGTGGAGGGGCTGAAGCTTTCTTT.

The rearrangement joins TRBV5-5 to TRBJ2-7; tentatively, D is TRBD1 (6 bases). CDR3 length: 14 amino acids. Trimming shortened V by 2 bases and J by 3 bases, and 12 bases separated the two germline ends. The V gene's germline CDR1 is SGHKS and CDR2 YYEKEE (reference sequence). The CDR3 DNA follows: TGTGCCAGCAGCTTTTCAGGGGATGGCTACGAGCAGTACTTC. Translated: CASSFSGDGYEQYF.

The chain's CDR3 is CASTPLGVSGNTIYF. CDR3 DNA sequence: TGTGCCAGCACCCCCTTAGGGGTCTCTGGAAACACCATATATTTT. The rearrangement uses TRBV9 and TRBJ1-3; tentatively, D is TRBD1 (5 bases). V lost 6 bases and J 0 bases, leaving 13 bases between the germline ends. Looked up from germline, CDR1 is SGDLS and CDR2 is YYNGEE. The CDR3 has 15 residues.

The V gene is TRBV18, the J gene TRBJ2-1, with 8 bases fitting TRBD2. CDR3 length: 16 amino acids. Germline CDR1 reads KGHSH; CDR2 reads LQKENI. V lost 2 bases and J lost 5; bases outside the gene matches: 8. For the CDR3, the DNA is TGTGCCAGCTCACCATTGGGGCTAGCGGGCGACAATGAGCAGTTCTTC. Its translation: CASSPLGLAGDNEQFF. Together with reference TRBV18 and TRBJ2-1, the CDR3 gives the full variable domain: NAGVMQNPRHLVRRRGQEARLRCSPMKGHSHVYWYRQLPEEGLKFMVYLQKENIIDESGMPKERFSAEFPKEGPSILRIQQVVRGDSAAYFCASSPLGLAGDNEQFFGPGTRLTVL.

The V call is TRBV7-8, the J call TRBJ2-1; the D gene is possibly TRBD2 (6 bases). V lost 2 bases to trimming and J lost 7 bases, with 12 bases between them. The CDR3 runs 14 residues. From germline, CDR1 is SGHVS and CDR2 FQNEAQ. The CDR3 coding sequence is TGTGCCAGCAGCTTACCATCGGGAGATAATGAGCAGTTCTTC. This encodes CASSLPSGDNEQFF.

The J gene is TRBJ2-2, the V gene TRBV6-1, with 7 bases aligning to TRBD2. The V gene's germline CDR1 is MNHNS and CDR2 SASEGT. V dropped 1 base and J dropped 3; count of bases not matched to a gene: 5. This CDR3 spans 16 amino acids. CDR3: CASSEVGGTYTGELFF. The CDR3 DNA reads as TGTGCCAGCAGTGAAGTCGGGGGGACCTACACCGGGGAGCTGTTTTTT.

CDR3 sequence reads: CASSPRTLNTEAFF. The CDR3 DNA sequence: TGCGCCAGCAGCCCACGTACTCTGAACACTGAAGCTTTCTTT. This chain joins TRBV5-1 and TRBJ1-1; D call uncertain. V gave up 4 bases and J gave up 0 bases, with 10 bases separating them. Germline CDR1 reads SGHRS; CDR2 reads YFSETQ. There are 14 residues in the CDR3.

The chain recombines TRBV9 with TRBJ1-5; weak D call: TRBD1 (5 bases). This CDR3 contains 15 residues. CDR1 and CDR2 (germline): SGDLS, YYNGEE. Trimming took 4 bases from V and 1 from J, leaving 12 bases between them. The CDR3, as DNA: TGTGCCAGCAGCCTAAGCGGGGACAGCAATCAGCCCCAGCATTTT. Amino acid sequence: CASSLSGDSNQPQHF.

The V gene is TRBV15, the J gene TRBJ1-5, with a tentative D call TRBD1 (6 bases). The CDR3 is made up of 15 amino acids. V dropped 5 bases and J dropped 3 bases, with 14 bases sitting between them. CDR1 and CDR2 from the germline V gene are LNHNV and YYDKDF (reference sequence). In nucleotides, the CDR3 is TGTGCCACCAGCGAGGGGGGGAACCTCAATCAGCCCCAGCATTTT. Its protein product is CATSEGGNLNQPQHF. The full variable domain, its missing parts supplied by reference TRBV15 and TRBJ1-5, is DAMVIQNPRYQVTQFGKPVTLSCSQTLNHNVMYWYQQKSSQAPKLLFHYYDKDFNNEADTPDNFQSRRPNTSFCFLDIRSPGLGDTAMYLCATSEGGNLNQPQHFGDGTRLSIL.

The CDR3 DNA reads TGTGCCAGCAGCACCCTAGCGGGGGCCGACAATGAGCAGTTCTTC. Encoded protein: CASSTLAGADNEQFF. The V gene is TRBV7-9, the J gene TRBJ2-1; 10 bases agree with TRBD2. J gave up 5 bases and V 5 bases, and 6 bases lay outside the gene matches. Germline CDR1 reads SEHNR; CDR2 reads FQNEAQ (reference sequence). The CDR3 contains 15 residues.

V and J are TRBV5-1 and TRBJ1-5; TRBD1 is a possible D gene (5 bases). CDR1 is SGHRS, CDR2 YFSETQ, per germline. Trimming pared 4 bases from V and 5 bases from J, leaving 13 bases between. The CDR3 runs 14 residues. The CDR3 loop is CASSPGGKDQPQHF. CDR3 bases: TGCGCCAGCAGCCCTGGGGGGAAAGATCAGCCCCAGCATTTT.